The subject of this entry is one TCR beta chain. These data are taken from a study of cytomegalovirus exposure and HLA in healthy donors. The CDR3 is 14 amino acids. Germline V gene data show CDR1 as SNHLY and CDR2 as FYNNEI. V lost 7 bases and J lost 0, with 12 bases in between. Primers for the PCR totalled 60 Vbeta and 13 Jbeta. Method: immunoSEQ multiplex PCR; TCRdb's copy keeps in-frame clones and lacks some. The listing records approximately 100,000 clones. Sequencing was performed on PBMCs. The clonotype comes from a man in his fifties in good health and CMV-seropositive. The chain is built from TRBV2 and TRBJ2-5, with a possible D match to TRBD2 (6 bases). CDR3 nucleotide sequence: TGTGCCAGCACTGGGGGGATGTACCAAGAGACCCAGTACTTC. This translates into CASTGGMYQETQYF. Full variable domain (outside the CDR3, taken from reference TRBV2 and TRBJ2-5): EPEVTQTPSHQVTQMGQEVILRCVPISNHLYFYWYRQILGQKVEFLVSFYNNEISEKSEIFDDQFSVERPDGSNFTLKIRSTKLEDSAMYFCASTGGMYQETQYFGPGTRLLVL.